The 8 T cell receptor beta chains given below trace back to one sample, sequenced in a study of metastatic and nonmetastatic thyroid tumors. Patients had received no treatment of any kind before thyroid surgery. With MiXCR, TCRdb reprocessed the PCR reads. The repertoire consists of tens of thousands of clones, with more than 25% occurring once and the leading ten covering around 20%. Sequences were obtained from blood. The receptors here all came from a male donor with papillary thyroid cancer or a benign thyroid nodule (not recorded which). Some clones in this sample may be carry-over from other donors' samples.

This clone was found a few times. The chain has TRBV6-1 and TRBJ1-1, with D hard to call. Germline V lookup: CDR1 MNHNS, CDR2 SASEGT. There are 11 residues in the CDR3. Trimming cost V 1 base and J 7 bases, with 4 bases left between them. The CDR3 sequence is CASSEGSEAFF. CDR3 nucleotide sequence: TGTGCCAGCAGTGAAGGGAGTGAAGCTTTCTTT.

In regard to this clone: One end of the junction varies from germline; a read error may be responsible. The chain couples TRBV28 to TRBJ1-5, with TRBD1 identical over 7 bases. This CDR3 has 16 residues. Germline V gives CDR1 MDHEN, CDR2 SYDVKM. Here the CDR3 DNA reads TGTGACAGCAGTTTCCACAACAGGGCAGGGGGTCAGCCCCAGCATTTT. Translation: CDSSFHNRAGGQPQHF. Using reference TRBV28 and TRBJ1-5 for the parts outside the CDR3, the full variable domain is DVKVTQSSRYLVKRTGEKVFLECVQDMDHENMFWYRQDPGLGLRLIYFSYDVKMKEKGDIPEGYSVSREKKERFSLILESASTNQTSMYLCDSSFHNRAGGQPQHFGDGTRLSIL.

This clone was detected many times. This chain joins TRBV6-4 and TRBJ2-3; the match to TRBD2 covers 9 bases. Germline values: CDR1 MRHNA, CDR2 SNTAGT. The CDR3 is made up of 20 amino acids. Losses at the gene ends were 6 bases for V and 0 bases for J; bases not matched to a gene: 19. This CDR3 reads CASRRRGGRGADTSTDTQYF. The DNA of the CDR3 is TGTGCCAGCAGAAGGCGGGGGGGCAGGGGTGCTGATACTAGCACAGATACGCAGTATTTT.

This clone was recorded at least ten times. The chain employs TRBV5-1 and TRBJ1-5; no reliable D call. Per the germline V gene, CDR1 is SGHRS and CDR2 is YFSETQ. This CDR3 region has 15 residues. V was cut by 7 bases and J by 3 bases, with 17 bases left in between. DNA of the CDR3: TGCGCCAGCTCCCTCGGAGGGCTCGTCAATCAGCCCCAGCATTTT. Its protein product is CASSLGGLVNQPQHF. Variable domain in full (rest from reference TRBV5-1 and TRBJ1-5): KAGVTQTPRYLIKTRGQQVTLSCSPISGHRSVSWYQQTPGQGLQFLFEYFSETQRNKGNFPGRFSGRQFSNSRSEMNVSTLELGDSALYLCASSLGGLVNQPQHFGDGTRLSIL.

This clone showed up many times. The V and J genes are TRBV6-2 or TRBV6-3 and TRBJ2-5; 9 nucleotides match TRBD2. The CDR3 is 16 amino acids. With 9 bases clipped from V and 1 base from J, the junction kept 12 bases outside the gene matches. CDR1 and CDR2 from the germline V gene are MNHEY and SVGEGT. The CDR3 is CASKGASGNRQETQYF. The CDR3, as DNA: TGTGCCAGTAAGGGTGCTAGCGGGAACCGCCAAGAGACCCAGTACTTC.

This clone has a count of ten or more. The chain links TRBV10-1 to TRBJ2-1; TRBD1 aligns across 10 bases. From germline, CDR1 is WNHNN and CDR2 SYGVQD (reference sequence). J was trimmed by 7 bases and V by 3 bases; bases with no gene match: 9. This CDR3 region has 16 residues. Here the CDR3 DNA reads TGCGCCAGCAGTGACCCCGACAGGGGGCTAAGTAATGAGCAGTTCTTC. This gives the protein CASSDPDRGLSNEQFF.

CDR3 nucleotides: TGTGCCAGCAGTTTGTCAGGACTAGCGGGGTTCTACGAGCAGTACTTC. It yields the protein CASSLSGLAGFYEQYF. This rearrangement joins TRBV28 to TRBJ2-7, with 12 nucleotides matching TRBD2. Per the germline V gene, CDR1 is MDHEN and CDR2 is SYDVKM. J gave up 3 bases and V 3 bases, and 6 bases lay outside the gene matches. This CDR3 comprises 16 residues.

Concerning this clone itself: The junction departs from the called germline gene at one end, perhaps through a read error. The gene calls are TRBV5-6 and TRBJ2-7, with 9 bases aligning to TRBD1. This CDR3 comprises 15 residues. Germline CDR1 is SGHDT and CDR2 is YYEEEE. The CDR3 DNA sequence: TGTGCCAGCGGCCCAACCGGGACAGGGATTTACGAGCAGTGCTTC. It codes for CASGPTGTGIYEQCF.